The entry below describes one T cell receptor (beta chain). The method was immunoSEQ multiplex PCR; TCRdb's version includes in-frame clones alone and lacks a portion of them. Among about 11,000 clones listed, 76% were seen once. The data are from a study of PD-1 blockade in classical Hodgkin lymphoma. Every patient experienced relapse after autologous stem cell transplantation, and brentuximab vedotin exposure varied. Complete response, partial response or progressive disease made up the best responses. Specimen: peripheral blood mononuclear cells (PBMCs), collected at baseline. The sequence came from a human donor with classical Hodgkin lymphoma.

CDR3 DNA sequence: TGCGCCAGCAGCTTGGAAGGGAACACTGAAGCTTTCTTT. This gives the protein CASSLEGNTEAFF. The gene calls are TRBV5-1 and TRBJ1-1, with no clear D. Germline CDR1 SGHRS, CDR2 YFSETQ. V gave up 0 bases and J gave up 1 base, with 4 bases separating them. CDR3 size: 13 residues.